These 4 T cell receptor beta chains originate from one sample sequenced in a study of OX40 agonist ivuxolimab in advanced cancers. Method: immunoSEQ multiplex PCR; TCRdb's copy keeps in-frame clones and lacks some. The sample carries about 65,000 clones, 80% to 90% recorded once. This sample comprised CD4+ or CD8+ T cells sorted from blood, obtained in a trial of the OX40 agonist ivuxolimab. The receptors were gathered from an adult with an advanced solid tumor such as melanoma, head and neck, liver or kidney cancer.

The V gene is TRBV27, the J gene TRBJ1-1; TRBD1 matches 8 bases. Germline V lookup: CDR1 MNHEY, CDR2 SMNVEV (reference sequence). V was clipped by 3 bases and J by 0 bases; unmatched bases: 3. The CDR3 has 15 amino acids. The CDR3 nucleotides read TGTGCCAGCAGTTTTTCACAGGGGGTGAACACTGAAGCTTTCTTT. It is translated as CASSFSQGVNTEAFF.

CDR3 sequence (DNA): TGTGCTAGTGGTTTGGTACTAGGGACAGGGGTGAGGAACACTGAAGCTTTCTTT. Protein: CASGLVLGTGVRNTEAFF. The chain carries TRBV12-5 and TRBJ1-1; TRBD1 agrees at 10 bases. CDR1 is LGHNT, CDR2 FRNRAP, per germline. This CDR3 has 18 residues. V lost 0 bases and J lost 1; bases outside the gene matches: 8.

This clone showed up just once. Other DNA sequences within the sample encode an identical CDR3. V and J are TRBV6-4 and TRBJ1-3; 9 nucleotides line up with TRBD1. V lost 5 bases and J lost 4; bases outside the gene matches: 15. Germline-derived CDR1 and CDR2 are MRHNA and SNTAGT. The CDR3 extends over 18 amino acids. Here the CDR3 reads CASSSLRQGGSSGNTIYF. The DNA for the CDR3 is TGTGCCAGCAGTTCCCTACGACAGGGGGGAAGCAGCGGAAACACCATATATTTT.

The V call is TRBV29-1, the J call TRBJ1-1; 8 positions agree with TRBD1. The J segment lost 6 bases and the V segment lost 6 bases, leaving 9 bases of the junction unmatched. The CDR3 covers 13 residues. Per germline, CDR1 SQVTM and CDR2 ANQGSEA. The CDR3: CSVKDRGYAEAFF. In DNA, the CDR3 is TGCAGCGTCAAAGACAGGGGCTACGCTGAAGCTTTCTTT. Full variable domain (rest looked up from reference TRBV29-1 and TRBJ1-1): SAVISQKPSRDICQRGTSLTIQCQVDSQVTMMFWYRQQPGQSLTLIATANQGSEATYESGFVIDKFPISRPNLTFSTLTVSNMSPEDSSIYLCSVKDRGYAEAFFGQGTRLTVV.